These 9 T cell receptor beta chains share one sample of origin, sequenced in a study of T cells expressing NK-cell markers. TCRdb reprocessed the 5' RACE reads and keeps a single row for each CDR3 protein, giving no DNA. The record lists just under 150,000 distinct CDR3 sequences, of which the ten most abundant hold roughly 12%. The sequencing sample was made of blood T cells: a sorted CD56 or NKG2C T cell subset, CD4+ or CD8+ T cells, or bulk PBMC T cells (not recorded which). All receptors derive from a man between 18 and 35 years old in good health.

The V gene is TRBV29-1, the J gene TRBJ2-5. Germline CDR1 is SQVTM and CDR2 is ANQGSEA. The CDR3 runs 13 residues. The CDR3 here is CSVDAQNQETQYF.

The J gene is TRBJ1-2, the V gene TRBV24-1; TCRdb's D call of TRBD1 is untestable without DNA. Germline values: CDR1 KGHDR, CDR2 SFDVKD. The CDR3 has 15 amino acids. CDR3 in amino acids: CATSDPGHDHYGYTF.

The gene calls are TRBV12-3 or TRBV12-4 and TRBJ1-1; TCRdb lists TRBD1, though no DNA is available to test this call. The CDR3 consists of 13 residues. The CDR3 protein is CASSSTDRSEAFF.

The chain joins TRBV12-3 or TRBV12-4 to TRBJ2-7; TCRdb proposes TRBD2, but this gene call is untestable without DNA. CDR3 length equals 13 residues. The CDR3 sequence: CASGDSGHYEQYF.

The chain uses TRBV4-3 and TRBJ2-1; the D call of TRBD1 rests on TCRdb alone, since no DNA is present to check it. Germline CDR1 LGHNA, CDR2 YSLEER. CDR3 length: 15 amino acids. CDR3 sequence reads: CASSQDSWERNEQFF.

The J gene is TRBJ2-1, the V gene TRBV11-2; TCRdb indicates TRBD2, and absent DNA this call remains unverified. Per germline, CDR1 SGHAT and CDR2 FQNNGV. The CDR3 length is 15 residues. CDR3: CASSLGGLAGRNPFF. The whole variable domain, filled in from reference TRBV11-2 and TRBJ2-1, reads EAGVAQSPRYKIIEKRQSVAFWCNPISGHATLYWYQQILGQGPKLLIQFQNNGVVDDSQLPKDRFSAERLKGVDSTLKIQPAKLEDSAVYLCASSLGGLAGRNPFFGPGTRLTVL.

V usage is TRBV7-9 and J usage is TRBJ2-5; TCRdb's D call of TRBD1 is untestable without DNA. CDR1 and CDR2 from the germline V gene are SEHNR and FQNEAQ (reference sequence). CDR3 length: 14 amino acids. CDR3 in amino acids: CASTLLGIQETQYF. The complete variable domain, with remaining parts taken from reference TRBV7-9 and TRBJ2-5, reads DTGVSQNPRHKITKRGQNVTFRCDPISEHNRLYWYRQTLGQGPEFLTYFQNEAQLEKSRLLSDRFSAERPKGSFSTLEIQRTEQGDSAMYLCASTLLGIQETQYFGPGTRLLVL.

This chain uses TRBV2 with TRBJ2-5. This CDR3 has 13 residues. Germline lookup yields CDR1 SNHLY and CDR2 FYNNEI. The CDR3 spells CASSEKISETQYF.

The CDR3 loop reads CASSAPGNEQFF. This chain connects TRBV27 to TRBJ2-1; TCRdb proposes TRBD1, but this gene call is untestable without DNA. Germline-derived CDR1 and CDR2 are MNHEY and SMNVEV (reference sequence). There are 12 residues in the CDR3.